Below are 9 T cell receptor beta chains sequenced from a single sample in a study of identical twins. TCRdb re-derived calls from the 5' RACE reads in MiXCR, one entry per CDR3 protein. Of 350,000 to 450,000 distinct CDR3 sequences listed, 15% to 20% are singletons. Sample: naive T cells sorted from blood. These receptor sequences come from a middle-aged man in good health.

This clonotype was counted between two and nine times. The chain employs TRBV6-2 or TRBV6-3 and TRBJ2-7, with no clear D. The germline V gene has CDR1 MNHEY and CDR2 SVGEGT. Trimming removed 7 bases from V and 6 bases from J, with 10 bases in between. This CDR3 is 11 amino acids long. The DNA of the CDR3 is TGTGCCAGCAAAGGATTCGGCGAGCAGTACTTC. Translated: CASKGFGEQYF.

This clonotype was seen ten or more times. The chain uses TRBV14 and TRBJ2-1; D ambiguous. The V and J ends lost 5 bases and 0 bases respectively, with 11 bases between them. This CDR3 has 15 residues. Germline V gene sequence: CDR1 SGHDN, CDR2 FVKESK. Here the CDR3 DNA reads TGTGCCAGCAGCTACGGTCGTAGCTCCTACAATGAGCAGTTCTTC. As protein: CASSYGRSSYNEQFF. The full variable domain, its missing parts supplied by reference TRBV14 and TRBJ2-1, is EAGVTQFPSHSVIEKGQTVTLRCDPISGHDNLYWYRRVMGKEIKFLLHFVKESKQDESGMPNNRFLAERTGGTYSTLKVQPAELEDSGVYFCASSYGRSSYNEQFFGPGTRLTVL.

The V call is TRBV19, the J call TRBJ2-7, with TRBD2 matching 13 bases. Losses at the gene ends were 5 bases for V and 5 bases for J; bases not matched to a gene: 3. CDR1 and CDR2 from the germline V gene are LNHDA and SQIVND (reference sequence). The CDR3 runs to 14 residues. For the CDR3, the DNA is TGTGCCAGTAGTGTGACTAGCGGGAGGAACGAGCAGTACTTC. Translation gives CASSVTSGRNEQYF.

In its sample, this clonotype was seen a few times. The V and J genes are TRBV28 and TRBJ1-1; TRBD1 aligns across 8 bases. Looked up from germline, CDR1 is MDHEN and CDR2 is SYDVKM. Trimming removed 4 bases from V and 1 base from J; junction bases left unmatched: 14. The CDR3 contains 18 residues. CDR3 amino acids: CASSSVLGGQGRNTEAFF. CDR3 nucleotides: TGTGCCAGCAGTTCCGTCTTGGGTGGACAGGGTAGGAACACTGAAGCTTTCTTT. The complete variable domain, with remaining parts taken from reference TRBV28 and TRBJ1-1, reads DVKVTQSSRYLVKRTGEKVFLECVQDMDHENMFWYRQDPGLGLRLIYFSYDVKMKEKGDIPEGYSVSREKKERFSLILESASTNQTSMYLCASSSVLGGQGRNTEAFFGQGTRLTVV.

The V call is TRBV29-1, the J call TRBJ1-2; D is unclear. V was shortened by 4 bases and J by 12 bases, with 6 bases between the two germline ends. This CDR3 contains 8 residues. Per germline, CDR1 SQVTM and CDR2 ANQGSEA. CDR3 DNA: TGCAGCGTTGGGGCGGACACCTTC. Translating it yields CSVGADTF. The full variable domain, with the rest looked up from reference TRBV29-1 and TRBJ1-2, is SAVISQKPSRDICQRGTSLTIQCQVDSQVTMMFWYRQQPGQSLTLIATANQGSEATYESGFVIDKFPISRPNLTFSTLTVSNMSPEDSSIYLCSVGADTFGSGTRLTVV.

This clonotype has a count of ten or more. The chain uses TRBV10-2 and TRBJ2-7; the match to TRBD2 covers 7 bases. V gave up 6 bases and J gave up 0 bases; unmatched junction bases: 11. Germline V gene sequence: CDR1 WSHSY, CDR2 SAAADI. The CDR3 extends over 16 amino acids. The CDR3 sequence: CASSPDGGVSSYEQYF. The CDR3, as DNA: TGCGCCAGCAGCCCGGATGGGGGGGTGAGCTCCTACGAGCAGTACTTC.

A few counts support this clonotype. The CDR3 is CASSQGPVDSNYEQYF. The CDR3 coding sequence is TGTGCCAGCTCACAGGGACCAGTCGACTCAAACTACGAGCAGTACTTC. The chain employs TRBV18 and TRBJ2-7; possibly TRBD1 or TRBD2 for D (5 bases each). Looked up from germline, CDR1 is KGHSH and CDR2 is LQKENI. Trimming removed 4 bases from V and 3 bases from J, with 19 bases in between. The CDR3 sequence is 16 residues long.

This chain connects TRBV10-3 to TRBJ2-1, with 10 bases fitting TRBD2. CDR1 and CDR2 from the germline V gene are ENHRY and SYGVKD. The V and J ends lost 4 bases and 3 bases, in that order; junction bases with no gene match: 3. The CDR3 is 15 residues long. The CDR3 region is CAISVAGGIYNEQFF. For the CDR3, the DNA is TGTGCCATCAGTGTAGCGGGGGGCATCTACAATGAGCAGTTCTTC.

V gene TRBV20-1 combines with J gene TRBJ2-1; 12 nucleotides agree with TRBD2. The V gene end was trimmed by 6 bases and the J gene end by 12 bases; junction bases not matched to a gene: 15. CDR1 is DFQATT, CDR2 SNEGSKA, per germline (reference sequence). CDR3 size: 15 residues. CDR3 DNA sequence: TGCAGTGCGGCTCCCGGGACTAGCGGGTTAACAGGGCAGTTCTTC. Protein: CSAAPGTSGLTGQFF.